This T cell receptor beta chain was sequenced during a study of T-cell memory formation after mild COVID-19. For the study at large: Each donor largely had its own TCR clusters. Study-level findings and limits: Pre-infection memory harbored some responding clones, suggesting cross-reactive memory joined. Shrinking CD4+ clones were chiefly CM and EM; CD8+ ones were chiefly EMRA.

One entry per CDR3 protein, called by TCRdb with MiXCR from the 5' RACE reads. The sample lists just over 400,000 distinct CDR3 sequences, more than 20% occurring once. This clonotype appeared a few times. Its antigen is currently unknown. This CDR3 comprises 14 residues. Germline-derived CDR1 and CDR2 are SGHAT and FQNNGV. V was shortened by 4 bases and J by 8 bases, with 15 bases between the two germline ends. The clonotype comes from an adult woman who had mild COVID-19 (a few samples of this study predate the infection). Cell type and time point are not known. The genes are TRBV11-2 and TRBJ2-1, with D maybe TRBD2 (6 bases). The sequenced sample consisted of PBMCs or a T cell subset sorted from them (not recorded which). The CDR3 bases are TGTGCCAGCAGCTGGGGGGATGAGGTCCATGAGCAGTTCTTC. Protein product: CASSWGDEVHEQFF.